This is a list of T cell receptor beta chains from one sample in a study of control samples from healthy donors and cancer patients. TCRdb's table, derived via immunoSEQ multiplex PCR, lists solely in-frame clones and lacks some. Of over 100,000 clones listed, around 89% were seen once; the top ten hold 17%. Input material: blood. These receptor sequences come from a woman in her forties or fifties in good health. The CDR3 runs from the conserved cysteine through the conserved F or W. Fields, in order: D gene, V gene, clone size, J gene, CDR3 protein, CDR3 DNA. D genes are given only for firm matches. Part of the rows lack a size; the others show once, few, many or a class for expanded clones.

NA,TRBV3-1/TRBV3-2,once,TRBJ2-2,CASSQVTNTGELFF,TGTGCCAGCAGCCAAGTCACGAACACCGGGGAGCTGTTTTTT
NA,TRBV4-3,few,TRBJ1-3,CASSQVGSGNTIYF,TGCGCCAGCAGCCAAGTAGGCTCTGGAAACACCATATATTTT
NA,TRBV6-5,NA,TRBJ1-1,CASRRAGLGNTEAFF,TGTGCCAGCAGGAGGGCGGGGTTAGGGAACACTGAAGCTTTCTTT
TRBD1,TRBV27,NA,TRBJ1-5,CASSSSGTVNQPQHF,TGTGCCAGCAGTTCCTCCGGGACAGTCAATCAGCCCCAGCATTTT
NA,TRBV11-3,NA,TRBJ2-3,CASSQGGVTDTQYF,TGTGCCAGCAGCCAGGGCGGGGTCACAGATACGCAGTATTTT
TRBD2,TRBV11-2,NA,TRBJ2-1,CASSLPSGERDLYNEQFF,TGTGCCAGCAGCCTCCCTAGCGGGGAGCGAGACCTATACAATGAGCAGTTCTTC
NA,TRBV30,once,TRBJ2-7,CAWSVLGYEQYF,TGTGCCTGGAGTGTATTGGGCTACGAGCAGTACTTC
TRBD1,TRBV6-5,NA,TRBJ2-3,CASSLDGQGPDTQYF,TGTGCCAGCAGTTTAGATGGACAGGGACCAGATACGCAGTATTTT
NA,TRBV7-3,NA,TRBJ1-5,CASSLGNNQPQHF,TGTGCCAGCAGCTTAGGAAACAATCAGCCCCAGCATTTT
TRBD2,TRBV4-1,once,TRBJ2-1,CASSQYPGGGEQFF,TGCGCCAGCAGCCAATATCCCGGGGGGGGAGAGCAGTTCTTC
NA,TRBV7-9,NA,TRBJ1-1,CASTLGRRFTEAFF,TGTGCCAGCACGTTAGGGCGGCGGTTTACTGAAGCTTTCTTT
TRBD1,TRBV18,few,TRBJ1-4,CASSGGQGGSEKLFF,TGTGCCAGCTCGGGCGGACAGGGAGGAAGTGAAAAACTGTTTTTT
NA,TRBV7-2,NA,TRBJ2-1,CASSLEYSYNEQFF,TGTGCCAGCAGCTTAGAGTACTCATACAATGAGCAGTTCTTC
NA,TRBV5-1,NA,TRBJ2-7,CASSSTNLRSYEQYF,TGCGCCAGCAGTTCGACAAACCTCAGATCCTACGAGCAGTACTTC
TRBD2,TRBV27,NA,TRBJ2-1,CASSLSPGGYYEQFF,TGTGCCAGCAGTTTATCTCCGGGGGGGTACTATGAGCAGTTCTTC
TRBD2,TRBV10-3,NA,TRBJ2-5,CATAERGETQYF,TGTGCCACAGCGGAGCGGGGGGAGACCCAGTACTTC
NA,TRBV7-9,once,TRBJ2-4,CASSLEVLKNIQYF,TGTGCCAGCAGCTTAGAGGTACTTAAAAACATTCAGTACTTC
NA,TRBV19,NA,TRBJ2-7,CASSIVSSEAYEQYF,TGTGCCAGTAGTATAGTATCCAGCGAGGCCTACGAGCAGTACTTC
TRBD2,TRBV9,NA,TRBJ2-2,CASSLPGLATGELFF,TGTGCCAGCAGCCTCCCGGGACTAGCAACCGGGGAGCTGTTTTTT
TRBD2,TRBV4-1,NA,TRBJ2-3,CASSQASGRTDTQYF,TGCGCCAGCAGCCAAGCTAGCGGGAGAACAGATACGCAGTATTTT
NA,TRBV7-9,NA,TRBJ2-1,CASSLARAYNEQFF,TGTGCCAGCAGCTTAGCCAGGGCCTACAATGAGCAGTTCTTC
TRBD2,TRBV24-1,NA,TRBJ2-3,CATSDLAGGALGTDTQYF,TGTGCCACCAGTGATTTAGCGGGAGGTGCCCTGGGCACAGATACGCAGTATTTT
TRBD2,TRBV5-1,NA,TRBJ2-2,CASSMTSGSNTGELFF,TGCGCCAGCAGCATGACTAGCGGGTCGAACACCGGGGAGCTGTTTTTT
NA,TRBV5-6,NA,TRBJ1-1,CASSSPRIGQVGTEAFF,TGTGCCAGCAGCTCCCCGAGGATCGGTCAGGTGGGGACTGAAGCTTTCTTT
NA,TRBV6-6,NA,TRBJ1-1,CASRRGAGVDTEAFF,TGTGCCAGTAGAAGGGGGGCAGGGGTGGACACTGAAGCTTTCTTT
NA,TRBV19,NA,TRBJ1-4,CASSMGFGEKLFF,TGTGCCAGTAGTATGGGGTTTGGGGAAAAACTGTTTTTT
NA,TRBV11-2,NA,TRBJ2-7,CASSLAVYEQYF,TGTGCCAGCAGCTTAGCCGTTTACGAGCAGTACTTC
NA,TRBV2,NA,TRBJ1-3,CASSGLRDGGPSGNTIYF,TGTGCCAGCAGTGGGCTACGTGATGGGGGGCCCTCTGGAAACACCATATATTTT
TRBD1,TRBV27,NA,TRBJ2-2,CASGHLTGYAGELFF,TGTGCCAGCGGGCACTTGACAGGGTACGCCGGGGAGCTGTTTTTT
NA,TRBV7-9,NA,TRBJ1-5,CASSLVGGAPQHF,TGTGCCAGCAGCTTAGTCGGGGGGGCGCCCCAGCATTTT
NA,TRBV5-8,NA,TRBJ2-5,CASSLRAIGAETQYF,TGTGCCAGCAGCTTGAGGGCTATAGGGGCCGAGACCCAGTACTTC
NA,TRBV10-2,NA,TRBJ2-1,CASSESSTGEQFF,TGCGCCAGCAGTGAGTCGAGCACTGGTGAGCAGTTCTTC
NA,TRBV27,once,TRBJ1-5,CASSLTVYSNQPQHF,TGTGCCAGCAGTTTAACGGTCTATAGCAATCAGCCCCAGCATTTT
NA,TRBV18,NA,TRBJ1-2,CASSPPPSTGANYGYTF,TGTGCCAGCTCACCACCGCCATCGACAGGAGCTAACTATGGCTACACCTTC
NA,TRBV30,NA,TRBJ1-3,CAWSRGSGNTIYF,TGTGCCTGGAGTAGAGGCTCTGGAAACACCATATATTTT
NA,TRBV2,NA,TRBJ2-3,CASSGKVRGTDTQYF,TGTGCCAGCAGTGGGAAAGTCAGGGGCACAGATACGCAGTATTTT
NA,TRBV9,NA,TRBJ2-3,CASSAPWDPADTQYF,TGTGCCAGCAGCGCCCCCTGGGACCCGGCCGATACGCAGTATTTT
NA,TRBV3-1/TRBV3-2,NA,TRBJ2-1,CASSQGPSSYNEQFF,TGTGCCAGCAGCCAGGGACCAAGCTCCTACAATGAGCAGTTCTTC
TRBD2,TRBV11-2,NA,TRBJ2-7,CASSSLSRGGSYEQYF,TGTGCCAGCAGTTCCCTCTCTCGGGGGGGTTCCTACGAGCAGTACTTC
TRBD1,TRBV19,NA,TRBJ2-7,CATRAGQGPNYEQYF,TGTGCCACTCGCGCCGGACAGGGACCCAACTACGAGCAGTACTTC
NA,TRBV20-1,once,TRBJ2-1,CSASSPNEQFF,TGCAGTGCTAGCAGCCCAAATGAGCAGTTCTTC
TRBD2,TRBV11-2,NA,TRBJ2-3,CASSFSAGGTDTQYF,TGTGCCAGCAGCTTTTCAGCGGGGGGCACAGATACGCAGTATTTT
TRBD2,TRBV5-4,NA,TRBJ2-3,CASSFRLAGNTDTQYF,TGTGCCAGCAGCTTTCGGTTAGCGGGAAACACAGATACGCAGTATTTT